These 9 T cell receptor beta chains came from one sample sequenced in a study of blood T cells in healthy people across ages. The use of a sample-barcoded 5' primer and a J-beta primer mix characterized a second PCR of about 6 to 12 cycles. TCRdb redid the calling of the 5' RACE reads with MiXCR, one entry per CDR3 protein. Among 1.2 million to 1.5 million distinct CDR3 sequences listed, almost 60% were seen once. Material for sequencing was blood. The receptor set was obtained from a man between 18 and 29 years old in good health.

CDR3 loop: CASSSRLKTYQETQYF. The CDR3 DNA sequence: TGTGCCAGCAGCTCCAGACTAAAGACATACCAAGAGACCCAGTACTTC. This sequence joins TRBV3-1 and TRBJ2-5; TRBD2 is a possible D gene (5 bases). The V and J ends lost 5 bases and 0 bases respectively, with 16 bases between them. Germline CDR1 LGHDT, CDR2 YNNKEL (reference sequence). The CDR3 totals 16 residues.

V gene TRBV7-2 combines with J gene TRBJ2-7, with 7 bases matching TRBD2. CDR3 length: 15 residues. V lost 3 bases, J lost 3 bases, and 8 bases stayed unmatched. Looked up from germline, CDR1 is SGHTA and CDR2 is FQGNSA. Written as DNA, the CDR3 is TGTGCCAGCAGCTTCTTCGCGGGAGTCGACTACGAGCAGTACTTC. This translates into CASSFFAGVDYEQYF.

This clonotype is a singleton in its sample. The V gene is TRBV18, the J gene TRBJ1-1; D is uncertain. V was trimmed by 3 bases and J by 3 bases, leaving 11 bases between them. This CDR3 has 14 amino acids. Germline-derived CDR1 and CDR2 are KGHSH and LQKENI. CDR3 nucleotides: TGTGCCAGCTCACCTGGGATGTTCGACACTGAAGCTTTCTTT. Its protein is CASSPGMFDTEAFF.

This clonotype was counted only a few times. The V gene is TRBV20-1, the J gene TRBJ2-7; 7 bases line up with TRBD2. The germline CDR1 and CDR2 sequences are DFQATT and SNEGSKA (reference sequence). The CDR3 has 13 residues. V shed 3 bases and J 3 bases; nucleotides not matched to a gene: 5. The CDR3 protein is CSASKSGVYEQYF. The CDR3 nucleotides are TGCAGTGCTAGTAAGAGCGGGGTCTACGAGCAGTACTTC.

The chain is built from TRBV6-2 or TRBV6-3 and TRBJ2-7; D possibly corresponds to TRBD1 (6 bases). This CDR3 contains 14 residues. V shed 2 bases and J shed 3 bases, with 11 bases lying between them. Germline lookup yields CDR1 MNHEY and CDR2 SVGEGT. CDR3 bases: TGTGCCAGCAGTTACGTAGGGGGAAACTACGAGCAGTACTTC. It yields the protein CASSYVGGNYEQYF.

This clonotype was seen just once. The chain links TRBV20-1 to TRBJ2-1; D is unclear. Germline V gene data show CDR1 as DFQATT and CDR2 as SNEGSKA (reference sequence). Trimming removed 4 bases from V and 4 bases from J, with 14 bases in between. This CDR3 is built from 14 residues. CDR3: CSAKPTTEYNEQFF. The CDR3 nucleotides read TGCAGTGCTAAACCTACGACGGAATACAATGAGCAGTTCTTC.

Points on this clonotype: One junction end does not reproduce the germline sequence, and a read error may be involved. This chain joins TRBV5-5 and TRBJ2-3, with 9 positions matching TRBD2. The germline gives CDR1 SGHKS, CDR2 YYEKEE (reference sequence). The CDR3 is 16 amino acids. The CDR3 sequence is CASSAAGTSTTDTRYF. The CDR3 DNA sequence: TGTGCCAGCAGCGCCGCCGGGACTAGCACCACAGATACGCGGTATTTT.

The rearrangement joins TRBV5-1 to TRBJ1-1, with D possibly being TRBD1 (5 bases). The CDR3 extends over 15 amino acids. Trimming left V 5 bases short and J 1 base short, with 15 bases between. Per germline, CDR1 SGHRS and CDR2 YFSETQ. CDR3 in DNA: TGCGCCAGCAGGTTCAACCTCGGACAGAACACTGAAGCTTTCTTT. As protein: CASRFNLGQNTEAFF.

This clonotype was seen a handful of times. The V and J genes are TRBV7-2 and TRBJ2-5; no definite D call. Germline CDR1 SGHTA, CDR2 FQGNSA. CDR3 length equals 11 residues. V was shortened by 7 bases and J by 3 bases, with 6 bases between the two germline ends. The CDR3 reads CASTLEETQYF. In nucleotides, the CDR3 is TGTGCCAGCACCCTAGAAGAGACCCAGTACTTC.